The T cell receptor beta chain described here comes from a study of shared clonotypes between healthy human individuals. Study as a whole: Serving as donors were two women and a few men, whose ages spanned 18 to 49. Study-level results: Among non-shared clonotypes, generation probabilities were lower than among those shared by all four donors. Across subsets, estimated richness was generally greater for naive than for memory populations.

The method was immunoSEQ multiplex PCR; TCRdb's version includes in-frame clones alone and lacks a portion of them. The sample carries some 2.1 million clones, 95% recorded once. Note on this clone: Its antigen is not known.

Memory CD4+ cells were the fraction left after CD45RA+ naive selection. CDR3 length: 14 amino acids. The germline gives CDR1 SNHLY, CDR2 FYNNEI. V shed 6 bases and J 8 bases; nucleotides not matched to a gene: 11. V is TRBV2 and J is TRBJ1-1, with TRBD1 matching over 8 bases. Specimen: naive CD4+ T cells sorted from blood. Described subset: CD45RA+ positively selected. The receptor comes from a man between 18 and 29 years old in good health. This chain's CDR3 is CASRPGQELPEAFF. DNA for the CDR3: TGTGCCAGCAGGCCGGGACAGGAACTCCCCGAAGCTTTCTTT. The variable domain in full, with the rest retrieved from reference TRBV2 and TRBJ1-1, is EPEVTQTPSHQVTQMGQEVILRCVPISNHLYFYWYRQILGQKVEFLVSFYNNEISEKSEIFDDQFSVERPDGSNFTLKIRSTKLEDSAMYFCASRPGQELPEAFFGQGTRLTVV.